A single sample is the source of the 10 T cell receptor beta chains below, sequenced in a study of blood T cell repertoires in COVID-19. Here immunoSEQ multiplex PCR was the method, and the copy in TCRdb shows in-frame clones only, minus some. The data hold approximately 320,000 clones, with approximately 88% observed a single time. Specimen: PBMCs or T cells enriched from blood (not recorded which). These receptors all stem from a woman between 18 and 29 years old who had recovered from COVID-19.

This rearrangement joins TRBV7-2 to TRBJ2-7; 10 bases map to TRBD2. After removal of 5 bases from V and 7 bases from J, the junction contained 17 bases not matched to a gene. Germline V gives CDR1 SGHTA, CDR2 FQGNSA. The CDR3 contains 17 residues. The DNA for the CDR3 is TGTGCCAGCAGCGGACGGACTAGCGGAGGGGGGAACGTAGAGCAGTACTTC. Its translation is CASSGRTSGGGNVEQYF.

V usage is TRBV5-6 and J usage is TRBJ2-7; 7 bases align to TRBD2. Germline values: CDR1 SGHDT, CDR2 YYEEEE. Unmatched junction bases numbered 8, after V lost 4 bases and J lost 7 bases. The CDR3 extends over 13 amino acids. CDR3 residues: CASSPAGGGEQYF. The CDR3 DNA sequence: TGTGCCAGCAGCCCGGCAGGCGGGGGAGAGCAGTACTTC.

This sequence joins TRBV11-2 and TRBJ2-7, with D maybe TRBD2 (7 bases). The CDR3 sequence is 14 residues long. V was pared by 1 base and J by 6 bases, with 13 bases between. The V gene's germline CDR1 is SGHAT and CDR2 FQNNGV. CDR3 sequence reads: CASSLVGGPTEQYF. The CDR3 DNA sequence: TGTGCCAGCAGCTTAGTGGGGGGGCCGACCGAGCAGTACTTC.

Comments on this clone: This CDR3 is also generated by other DNA sequences in the sample. The J gene is TRBJ2-3, the V gene TRBV5-1, with 7 bases aligning to TRBD2. This CDR3 is 15 amino acids long. CDR1 is SGHRS and CDR2 is YFSETQ in the germline V gene. J lost 2 bases, V lost 0 bases, and 3 bases had no gene match. DNA for the CDR3: TGCGCCAGCAGCTTGGGCGGGGGAGCCACAGATACGCAGTATTTT. The encoded protein is CASSLGGGATDTQYF.

This clone was observed a single time. The rearrangement uses TRBV4-2 and TRBJ2-3; D perhaps matches TRBD1 (6 bases). Germline lookup yields CDR1 LGHNA and CDR2 YNFKEQ. This CDR3 comprises 11 residues. Trimming took off 0 bases at V and 14 bases at J, with 9 bases between the two ends. The CDR3 reads CASSQEGGVYF. DNA of the CDR3: TGTGCCAGCAGCCAAGAAGGGGGAGTGTATTTT.

This chain uses TRBV18 with TRBJ1-1, with D possibly being TRBD1 (5 bases). The ends were cut back, 6 bases at V and 7 bases at J, with 18 bases in the middle. Germline V lookup: CDR1 KGHSH, CDR2 LQKENI. The CDR3 consists of 14 residues. The CDR3 bases are TGTGCCAGCTCCCGGGGGGAAGGGCAGAGTGAAGCTTTCTTT. This gives the protein CASSRGEGQSEAFF.

V is TRBV5-1 and J is TRBJ1-4, with D unclear. Trimming stripped 0 bases from V and 7 bases from J, with 7 bases between. The CDR3 spans 13 residues. The germline V gene has CDR1 SGHRS and CDR2 YFSETQ. CDR3 DNA: TGCGCCAGCAGCTTGGATTGGGCTGAAAAACTGTTTTTT. Amino acids: CASSLDWAEKLFF.

Concerning this clone: Its ends do not fully match the called genes, so a read error is possible. The V and J genes are TRBV20-1 and TRBJ1-2; possible D gene TRBD1, 6 bases. Looked up from germline, CDR1 is DFQATT and CDR2 is SNEGSKA (reference sequence). The CDR3 length is 11 residues. CDR3 amino acids: CSARGGGVRTF. CDR3 in DNA: TGCAGTGCAAGAGGTGGGGGCGTCAGAACCTTC.

The CDR3 DNA follows: TGTGCCAGCAGCCCCATTGGGGACAGGGGCGGCTACACCTTC. This codes for CASSPIGDRGGYTF. The rearrangement links TRBV7-2 to TRBJ1-2; the match to TRBD1 covers 10 bases. Germline CDR1 SGHTA, CDR2 FQGNSA. V trimming: 5 bases; J trimming: 8 bases; junction bases outside the gene matches: 8. The CDR3 consists of 14 residues.

This clone was found a few times. The J gene is TRBJ2-1, the V gene TRBV28; D unresolved. Per germline, CDR1 MDHEN and CDR2 SYDVKM. The CDR3 has 11 residues. Trimming took 2 bases from V and 8 from J, leaving 4 bases between them. CDR3 sequence reads: CASSLIYEQFF. The CDR3 DNA follows: TGTGCCAGCAGTTTAATCTATGAGCAGTTCTTC.